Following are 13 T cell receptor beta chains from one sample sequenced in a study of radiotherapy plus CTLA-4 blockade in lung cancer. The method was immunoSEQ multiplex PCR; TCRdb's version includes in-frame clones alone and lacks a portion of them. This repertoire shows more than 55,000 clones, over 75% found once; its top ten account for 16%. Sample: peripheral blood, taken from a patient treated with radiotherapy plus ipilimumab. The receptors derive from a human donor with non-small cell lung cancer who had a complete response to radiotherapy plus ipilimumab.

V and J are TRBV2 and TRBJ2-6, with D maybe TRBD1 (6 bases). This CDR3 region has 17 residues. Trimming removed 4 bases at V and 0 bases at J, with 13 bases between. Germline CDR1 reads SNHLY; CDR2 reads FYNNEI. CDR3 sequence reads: CASSGEQGHSGANVLTF. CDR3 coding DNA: TGTGCCAGCAGTGGAGAACAGGGTCACTCTGGGGCCAACGTCCTGACTTTC.

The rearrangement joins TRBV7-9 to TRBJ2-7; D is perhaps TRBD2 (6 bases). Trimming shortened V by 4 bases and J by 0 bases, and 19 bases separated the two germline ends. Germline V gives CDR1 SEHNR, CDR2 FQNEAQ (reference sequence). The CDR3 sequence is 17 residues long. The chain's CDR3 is CASSSQDVGTSSYEQYF. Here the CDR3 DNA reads TGTGCCAGCAGCTCGCAAGATGTTGGGACTTCCTCCTACGAGCAGTACTTC.

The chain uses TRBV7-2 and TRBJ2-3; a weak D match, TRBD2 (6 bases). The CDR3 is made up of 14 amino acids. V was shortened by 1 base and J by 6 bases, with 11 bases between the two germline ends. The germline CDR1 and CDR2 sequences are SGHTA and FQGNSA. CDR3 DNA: TGTGCCAGCAGCTTAGTTGCGGGGTTTGATACGCAGTATTTT. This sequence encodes CASSLVAGFDTQYF.

The CDR3 spells CASRLGGLQETQYF. The CDR3 DNA reads TGTGCCAGCAGGCTAGGGGGCCTACAAGAGACCCAGTACTTC. J is TRBJ2-5 and V is TRBV6-5, with 7 positions matching TRBD1. Per the germline V gene, CDR1 is MNHEY and CDR2 is SVGAGI. The CDR3 length is 14 residues. The V gene end was trimmed by 6 bases and the J gene end by 2 bases; junction bases not matched to a gene: 6.

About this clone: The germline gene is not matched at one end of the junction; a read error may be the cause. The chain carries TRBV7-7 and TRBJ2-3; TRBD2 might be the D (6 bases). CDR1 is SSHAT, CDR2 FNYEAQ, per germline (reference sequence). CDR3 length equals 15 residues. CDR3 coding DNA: TGTGCTAGCAGCAGGGAGGTGGGAGGCACAGATACGCAGTATTTT. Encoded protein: CASSREVGGTDTQYF.

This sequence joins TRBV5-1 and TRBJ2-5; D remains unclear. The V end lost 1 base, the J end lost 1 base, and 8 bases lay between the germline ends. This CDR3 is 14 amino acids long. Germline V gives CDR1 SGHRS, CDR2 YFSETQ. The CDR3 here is CASSLIPSQETQYF. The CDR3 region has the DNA TGCGCCAGCAGCTTGATTCCCAGCCAAGAGACCCAGTACTTC.

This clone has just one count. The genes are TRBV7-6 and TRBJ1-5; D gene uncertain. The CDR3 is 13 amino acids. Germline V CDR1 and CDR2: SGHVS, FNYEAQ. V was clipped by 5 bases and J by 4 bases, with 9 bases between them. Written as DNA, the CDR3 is TGTGCCAGCAGCCTTGGCACAAATCAGCCCCAGCATTTT. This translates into CASSLGTNQPQHF. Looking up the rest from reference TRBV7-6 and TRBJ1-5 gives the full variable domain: GAGVSQSPRYKVTKRGQDVALRCDPISGHVSLYWYRQALGQGPEFLTYFNYEAQQDKSGLPNDRFSAERPEGSISTLTIQRTEQRDSAMYRCASSLGTNQPQHFGDGTRLSIL.

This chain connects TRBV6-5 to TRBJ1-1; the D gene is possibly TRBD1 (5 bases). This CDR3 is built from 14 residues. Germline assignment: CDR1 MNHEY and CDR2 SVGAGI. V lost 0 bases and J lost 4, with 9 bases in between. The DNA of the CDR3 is TGTGCCAGCAGTTACTCGATACAGGTCACTGAAGCTTTCTTT. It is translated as CASSYSIQVTEAFF.

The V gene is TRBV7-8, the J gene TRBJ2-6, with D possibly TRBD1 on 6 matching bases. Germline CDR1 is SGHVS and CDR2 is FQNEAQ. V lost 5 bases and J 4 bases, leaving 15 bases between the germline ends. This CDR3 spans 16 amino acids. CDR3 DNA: TGTGCCAGCAGCCCCCGAACAGGGCAAGGGGCCAACGTCCTGACTTTC. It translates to CASSPRTGQGANVLTF.

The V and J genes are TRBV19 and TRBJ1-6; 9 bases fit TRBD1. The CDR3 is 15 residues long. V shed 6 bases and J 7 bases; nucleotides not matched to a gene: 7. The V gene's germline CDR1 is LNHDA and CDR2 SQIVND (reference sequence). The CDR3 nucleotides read TGTGCCAGTAGGGTTTCGACAGGGGGAAATTCACCCCTCCACTTT. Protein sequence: CASRVSTGGNSPLHF.

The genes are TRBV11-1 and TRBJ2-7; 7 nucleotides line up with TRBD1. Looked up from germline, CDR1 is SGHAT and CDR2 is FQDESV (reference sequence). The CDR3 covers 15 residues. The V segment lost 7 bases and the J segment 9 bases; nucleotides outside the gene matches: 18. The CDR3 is CASIKLYSQGNVQYV. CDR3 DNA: TGTGCCAGCATAAAACTCTACTCACAGGGGAATGTGCAGTACGTC.

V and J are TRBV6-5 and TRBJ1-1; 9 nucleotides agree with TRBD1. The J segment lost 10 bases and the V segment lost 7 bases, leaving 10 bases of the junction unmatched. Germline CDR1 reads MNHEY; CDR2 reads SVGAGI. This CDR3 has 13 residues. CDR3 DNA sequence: TGTGCCAGCAACCCGGGACAGGGCTTAGCAGCTTTCTTT. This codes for CASNPGQGLAAFF.

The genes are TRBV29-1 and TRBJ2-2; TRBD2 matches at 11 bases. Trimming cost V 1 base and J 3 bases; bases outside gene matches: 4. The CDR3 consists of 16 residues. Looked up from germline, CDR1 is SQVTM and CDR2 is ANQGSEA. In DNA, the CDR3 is TGCAGCGTTGAAGTAGCGGGAGGGTCCTACACCGGGGAGCTGTTTTTT. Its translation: CSVEVAGGSYTGELFF.